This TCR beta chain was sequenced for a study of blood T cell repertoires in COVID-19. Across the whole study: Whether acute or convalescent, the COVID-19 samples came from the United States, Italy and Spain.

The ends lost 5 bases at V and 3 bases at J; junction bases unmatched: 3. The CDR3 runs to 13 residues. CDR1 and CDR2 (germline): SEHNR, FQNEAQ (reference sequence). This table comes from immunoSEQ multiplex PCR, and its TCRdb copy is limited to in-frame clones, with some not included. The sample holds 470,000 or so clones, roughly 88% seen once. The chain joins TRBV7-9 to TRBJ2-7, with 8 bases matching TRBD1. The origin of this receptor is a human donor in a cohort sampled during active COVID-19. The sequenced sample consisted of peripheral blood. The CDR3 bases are TGTGCCAGCAGCAAGACAGGGGACTACGAGCAGTACTTC. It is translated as CASSKTGDYEQYF.